The T cell receptor beta chain described here comes from a study of blood T cell repertoires in COVID-19. Study overall: Italy, Spain and the United States were the sources of the convalescent and acute COVID-19 samples. The analysed material was cDNA or gDNA that came from T cells, B-cell-depleted T cells, or PBMCs.

In the authors' methods: Researchers report that nucleated cell counts were estimated from reference gene primer amplification. Repertoires were generated with immunoSEQ multiplex PCR, while TCRdb's copy carries only in-frame clones and drops some. For V, J and clone size, that table is used; D and trimming come from the DNA. The sample has more than 100,000 clones, about four fifths seen once. This clone occurred once. Germline-derived CDR1 and CDR2 are DFQATT and SNEGSKA (reference sequence). Trimming shortened V by 3 bases and J by 4 bases, and 15 bases separated the two germline ends. This CDR3 region has 14 residues.

The sequence was collected from a woman aged 25 to 39 who had recovered from COVID-19. The V gene is TRBV20-1, the J gene TRBJ1-2; perhaps TRBD1 as D (6 bases). The sample consisted of peripheral blood. The CDR3, as DNA: TGCAGTGCTAGTGGGGCAGGGGTAATCTATGGCTACACCTTC. Encoded protein: CSASGAGVIYGYTF.